The T cell receptor beta chain under discussion was sequenced for a study of T cells after yellow fever vaccination. TCRdb passed the 5' RACE reads through MiXCR, listing each CDR3 protein once. The sample contains 360,000 or so distinct CDR3 sequences, under 14% of which appear only once. The germline V and J ends were trimmed by 6 bases and 7 bases, with 18 bases remaining between them. Germline CDR1 reads SEHNR; CDR2 reads FQNEAQ (reference sequence). The length of the CDR3 is 14 residues. The source was PBMCs, collected on the day of the first yellow fever vaccination. This sequence was found in a man aged 18-30 years who received the YFV17D yellow fever vaccine. The rearrangement joins TRBV7-9 to TRBJ1-2, with a possible D match to TRBD1 (5 bases). The CDR3 sequence: CASRREGTWSGYTF. CDR3 DNA sequence: TGTGCCAGCAGAAGGGAAGGGACCTGGAGTGGCTACACCTTC.